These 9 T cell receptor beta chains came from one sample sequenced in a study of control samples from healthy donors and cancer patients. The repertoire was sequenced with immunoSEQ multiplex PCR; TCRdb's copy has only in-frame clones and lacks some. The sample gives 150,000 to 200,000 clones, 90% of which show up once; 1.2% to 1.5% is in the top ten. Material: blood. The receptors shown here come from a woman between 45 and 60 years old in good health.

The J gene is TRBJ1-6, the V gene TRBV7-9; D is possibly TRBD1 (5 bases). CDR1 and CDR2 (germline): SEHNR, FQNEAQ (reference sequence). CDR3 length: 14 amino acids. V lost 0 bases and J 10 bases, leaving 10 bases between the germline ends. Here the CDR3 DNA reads TGTGCCAGCAGCTTAGCCTCAGGGAGGTCACCCCTCCACTTT. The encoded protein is CASSLASGRSPLHF.

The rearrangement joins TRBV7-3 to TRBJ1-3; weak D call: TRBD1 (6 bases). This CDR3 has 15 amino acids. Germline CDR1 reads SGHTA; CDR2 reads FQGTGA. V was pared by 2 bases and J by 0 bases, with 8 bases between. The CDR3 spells CASSLGGGSGNTIYF. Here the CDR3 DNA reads TGTGCCAGCAGCTTAGGAGGGGGCTCTGGAAACACCATATATTTT.

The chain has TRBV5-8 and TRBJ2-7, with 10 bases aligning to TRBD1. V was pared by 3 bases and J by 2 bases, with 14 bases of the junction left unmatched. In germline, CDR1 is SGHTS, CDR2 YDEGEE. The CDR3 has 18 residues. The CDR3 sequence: CASSSPGVWDRGTYEQYF. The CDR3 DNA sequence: TGTGCCAGCAGCTCCCCCGGGGTCTGGGACAGGGGAACCTACGAGCAGTACTTC.

The CDR3 coding sequence is TGTGCCAGCAGCTCCATCGGGACTAGCGGGAGAAATGAGCAGTTCTTC. As protein: CASSSIGTSGRNEQFF. This chain connects TRBV7-2 to TRBJ2-1; 14 bases agree with TRBD2. The V gene's germline CDR1 is SGHTA and CDR2 FQGNSA. The length of the CDR3 is 16 residues. With V trimmed by 4 bases and J by 7 bases, 6 bases remained unmatched.

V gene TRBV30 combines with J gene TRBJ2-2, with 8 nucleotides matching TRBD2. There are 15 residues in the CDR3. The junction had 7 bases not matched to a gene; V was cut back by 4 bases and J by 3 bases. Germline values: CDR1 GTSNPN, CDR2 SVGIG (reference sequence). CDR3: CAWIKAGADTGELFF. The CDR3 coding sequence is TGTGCCTGGATAAAAGCGGGAGCGGACACCGGGGAGCTGTTTTTT.

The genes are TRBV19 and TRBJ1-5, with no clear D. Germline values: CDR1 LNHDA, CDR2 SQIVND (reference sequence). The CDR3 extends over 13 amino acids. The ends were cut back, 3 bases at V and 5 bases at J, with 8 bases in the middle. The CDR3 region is CASSIFSDQPQHF. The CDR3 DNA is TGTGCCAGTAGTATTTTCTCAGATCAGCCCCAGCATTTT. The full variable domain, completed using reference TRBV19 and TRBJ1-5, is DGGITQSPKYLFRKEGQNVTLSCEQNLNHDAMYWYRQDPGQGLRLIYYSQIVNDFQKGDIAEGYSVSREKKESFPLTVTSAQKNPTAFYLCASSIFSDQPQHFGDGTRLSIL.

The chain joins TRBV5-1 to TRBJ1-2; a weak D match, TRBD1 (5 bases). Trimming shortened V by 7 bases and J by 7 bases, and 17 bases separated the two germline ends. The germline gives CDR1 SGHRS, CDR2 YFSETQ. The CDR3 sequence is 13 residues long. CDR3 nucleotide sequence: TGCGCCAGCTCTGACCCGGGGCTCGGTGGCTACACCTTC. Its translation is CASSDPGLGGYTF.

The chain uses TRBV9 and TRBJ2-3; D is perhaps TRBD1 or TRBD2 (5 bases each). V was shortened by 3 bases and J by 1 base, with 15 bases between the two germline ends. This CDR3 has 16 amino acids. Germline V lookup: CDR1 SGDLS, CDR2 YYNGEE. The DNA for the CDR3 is TGTGCCAGCAGCGGGGGGAGTCCGAGCGGCACAGATACGCAGTATTTT. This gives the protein CASSGGSPSGTDTQYF.

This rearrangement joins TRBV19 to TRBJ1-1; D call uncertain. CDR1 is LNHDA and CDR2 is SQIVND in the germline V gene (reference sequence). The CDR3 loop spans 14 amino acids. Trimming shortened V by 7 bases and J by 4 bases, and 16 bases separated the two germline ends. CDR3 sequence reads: CASTLVGSPTEAFF. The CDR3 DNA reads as TGTGCCAGTACTCTAGTGGGATCACCCACTGAAGCTTTCTTT.